This T cell receptor beta chain was sequenced during a study of T cell responses to AZD1222 COVID-19 vaccine. Broader study findings: The study found Spike-specific TCR breadth and depth rose after two AZD1222 doses. Baseline testing showed seropositivity in only six or seven AZD1222 recipients. Scientists sampled the repertoires only once the peak T cell response had passed. Donors skewed white British and female; clonal diversity was possibly underestimated.

The protocol was immunoSEQ multiplex PCR, while the TCRdb copy is restricted to in-frame clones and leaves out a portion. This sample has 150,000 to 200,000 clones, with about 92% found just once. CDR1 is SGHRS and CDR2 is YFSETQ in the germline V gene. Trimming cost V 3 bases and J 1 base, with 7 bases left between them. The CDR3 consists of 13 residues. Concerning this clone itself: No antigen is known for it.

The sequence came from an adult in good health. This chain connects TRBV5-1 to TRBJ1-1, with D possibly matching TRBD1 (6 bases). The sequencing here drew on peripheral blood, taken on day 0 of AZD1222 vaccination. The CDR3 region is CASSWDKNTEAFF. The CDR3 DNA follows: TGCGCCAGCAGCTGGGACAAGAACACTGAAGCTTTCTTT.